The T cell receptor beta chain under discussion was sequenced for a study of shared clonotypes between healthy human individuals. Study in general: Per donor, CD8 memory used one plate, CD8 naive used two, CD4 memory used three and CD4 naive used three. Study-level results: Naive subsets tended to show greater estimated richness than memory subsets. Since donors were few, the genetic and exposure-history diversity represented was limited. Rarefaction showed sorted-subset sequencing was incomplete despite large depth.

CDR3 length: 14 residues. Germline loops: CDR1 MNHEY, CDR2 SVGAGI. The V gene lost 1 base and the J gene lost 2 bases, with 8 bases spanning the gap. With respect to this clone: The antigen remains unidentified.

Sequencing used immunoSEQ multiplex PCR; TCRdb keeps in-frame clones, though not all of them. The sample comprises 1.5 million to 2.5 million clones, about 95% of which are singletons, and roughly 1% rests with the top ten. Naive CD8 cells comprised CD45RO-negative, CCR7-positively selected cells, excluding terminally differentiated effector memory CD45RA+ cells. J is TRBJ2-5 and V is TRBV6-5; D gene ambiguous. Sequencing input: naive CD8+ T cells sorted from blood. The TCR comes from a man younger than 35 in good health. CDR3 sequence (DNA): TGTGCCAGCAGTTACTATCTGGGGCAAGAGACCCAGTACTTC. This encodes CASSYYLGQETQYF.